Listed below are T cell receptor beta chains from one sample, sequenced in a study of CD8+CD57+ T cells in acquired aplastic anemia. TCRdb passed the reads through MiXCR, listing each CDR3 protein once. The data hold roughly 500,000 distinct CDR3 sequences, with around 30% observed a single time. Specimen: sorted CD4+, CD8+, or CD8+CD57+ T cells (not recorded which) from PBMCs. Receptor source: a human donor with aplastic anemia. The CDR3 runs from the conserved cysteine through the conserved F or W. Fields, in order: D gene, clone size, V gene, J gene, CDR3 protein, CDR3 DNA. The D gene is left open where the match is weak. The listing skips clone size in some rows; elsewhere it reads once, few, many or a size class.

.,many,TRBV9,TRBJ1-2,CASSAESTGWAYGYTF,TGTGCCAGCAGCGCCGAATCGACAGGTTGGGCCTATGGCTACACCTTC
TRBD2,.,TRBV5-1,TRBJ2-2,CASSWSGGANTGELFF,TGCGCCAGCAGCTGGAGCGGGGGGGCGAACACCGGGGAGCTGTTTTTT
.,few,TRBV20-1,TRBJ2-1,CSARPGTSGVYNEQFF,TGCAGTGCGCGGCCGGGTACCAGCGGTGTATACAATGAGCAGTTCTTC
.,few,TRBV19,TRBJ2-5,CASSIDQTGKGETQYF,TGTGCCAGTAGTATAGATCAAACAGGGAAGGGGGAGACCCAGTACTTC
.,.,TRBV16,TRBJ1-1,CASSQFSRNTEAFF,TGTGCCAGCAGCCAATTTAGTAGGAACACTGAAGCTTTCTTT
.,.,TRBV10-3,TRBJ2-1,CASSLTGIGDNEQFF,TGTGCCAGCAGCTTAACAGGGATTGGGGACAATGAGCAGTTCTTC
TRBD2,few,TRBV10-2,TRBJ2-3,CASSERASGGNTDTQYF,TGCGCCAGCAGTGAGCGGGCTAGCGGGGGGAACACAGATACGCAGTATTTT
TRBD2,few,TRBV25-1,TRBJ2-1,CASKREGPHFSAGNEQFF,TGTGCCAGCAAACGGGAGGGCCCTCATTTCTCTGCCGGCAATGAGCAGTTCTTC
TRBD2,many,TRBV20-1,TRBJ2-5,CSARIAGVETQYF,TGCAGTGCTAGAATAGCGGGAGTTGAGACCCAGTACTTC
.,few,TRBV9,TRBJ2-3,CASSVASGYITDTQYF,TGTGCCAGCAGCGTAGCCAGCGGGTATATCACAGATACGCAGTATTTT
TRBD2,.,TRBV7-9,TRBJ2-1,CASSLAGTSGGARDEQFF,TGTGCCAGCAGCTTAGCCGGGACTAGCGGGGGGGCCAGGGATGAGCAGTTCTTC
.,many,TRBV7-7,TRBJ2-7,CASSPRPERLEQYF,TGTGCTAGCAGCCCTCGACCCGAGCGTCTAGAGCAGTACTTC
TRBD2,many,TRBV25-1,TRBJ2-3,CASSERLADTDTQYF,TGTGCCAGCAGTGAACGGCTAGCGGACACAGATACGCAGTATTTT
.,.,TRBV28,TRBJ1-3,CASSLWQGSGNTIYF,TGTGCCAGCAGTTTATGGCAAGGCTCTGGAAACACCATATATTTT
TRBD1,few,TRBV6-1,TRBJ1-5,CAAGQSNQPQHF,TGTGCGGCGGGACAGTCCAATCAGCCCCAGCATTTT
.,.,TRBV2,TRBJ2-7,CASHRASSSYEQYF,TGTGCCAGCCACAGGGCCTCAAGCTCCTACGAGCAGTACTTC
.,many,TRBV20-1,TRBJ2-1,CSADKGLNEQFF,TGCAGTGCTGACAAGGGGTTGAATGAGCAGTTCTTC
.,.,TRBV12-3/TRBV12-4,TRBJ1-6,CASSPGPGWNSPLHF,TGTGCCAGCAGTCCGGGACCTGGATGGAATTCACCCCTCCACTTT
.,few,TRBV10-3,TRBJ2-7,CAISGNSEGKYF,TGTGCCATCAGTGGCAATTCGGAGGGAAAGTACTTC
.,.,TRBV5-1,TRBJ1-1,CASSPGRSSTEAFF,TGCGCCAGCAGCCCCGGACGGTCGAGCACTGAAGCTTTCTTT
.,many,TRBV24-1,TRBJ1-2,CATSDVRTEVTGYTF,TGTGCCACCAGTGATGTGAGGACGGAAGTGACTGGCTACACCTTC
.,once,TRBV14,TRBJ2-5,CASSVRQTGETQYF,TGTGCCAGCAGCGTGCGACAGACGGGGGAGACCCAGTACTTC
.,many,TRBV29-1,TRBJ2-1,CSVAPDNEQFF,TGCAGCGTTGCCCCGGACAATGAGCAGTTCTTC
.,few,TRBV4-3,TRBJ2-7,CASSQDVRGPAYEQYF,TGCGCCAGCAGCCAAGACGTCCGAGGACCGGCCTACGAGCAGTACTTC
TRBD1,many,TRBV20-1,TRBJ2-7,CSATGQVSYEQYF,TGCAGTGCAACCGGACAGGTTAGCTACGAGCAGTACTTC
TRBD1,.,TRBV25-1,TRBJ1-4,CASRRPGGEKLFF,TGTGCCAGCAGGAGGCCAGGGGGTGAAAAACTGTTTTTT
.,many,TRBV19,TRBJ1-2,CASSNTGYGYTF,TGTGCCAGTAGTAATACAGGGTATGGCTACACCTTC
.,.,TRBV20-1,TRBJ2-1,CSAEPGAKEFF,TGCAGTGCTGAACCCGGGGCAAAGGAGTTCTTC
.,few,TRBV10-3,TRBJ1-1,CAISGLAGGYNEAFF,TGTGCCATCAGTGGCCTAGCGGGAGGATACAATGAGGCTTTCTTT
TRBD1,many,TRBV6-5,TRBJ1-6,CASSYQGADSPLHF,TGTGCCAGCAGTTACCAGGGGGCGGATTCACCCCTCCACTTT
.,.,TRBV5-1,TRBJ1-6,CASSQTFGRGNSPLHF,TGCGCCAGCAGCCAAACATTTGGCAGAGGTAATTCACCCCTCCACTTT
.,.,TRBV7-2,TRBJ1-2,CASSSLQGYGYTF,TGTGCCAGCAGTTCGTTACAGGGTTATGGCTACACCTTC
TRBD1,.,TRBV19,TRBJ2-2,CASSFAQGANTGELFF,TGTGCCAGTAGTTTTGCTCAGGGGGCGAACACCGGGGAGCTGTTTTTT
.,.,TRBV10-3,TRBJ2-7,CAISGGDINSYEQYF,TGTGCCATCAGTGGGGGGGATATAAACTCCTACGAGCAGTACTTC
TRBD2,few,TRBV4-2,TRBJ2-7,CASSQEVLAGVKYEQYF,TGTGCCAGCAGCCAAGAAGTGCTAGCGGGAGTAAAGTACGAGCAGTACTTC
.,.,TRBV7-3,TRBJ2-1,CASSLMGQGGEQFF,TGTGCCAGCAGCTTAATGGGGCAGGGGGGTGAGCAGTTCTTC
.,many,TRBV12-5,TRBJ2-7,CASPAVAYEQYF,TGTGCTAGCCCGGCAGTAGCCTACGAGCAGTACTTC
.,.,TRBV29-1,TRBJ1-1,CSVEMAGGLGTNTEAFF,TGCAGCGTTGAAATGGCGGGGGGCTTGGGGACGAACACTGAAGCTTTCTTT
.,many,TRBV9,TRBJ1-2,CASSVHTNGYTF,TGTGCCAGCAGCGTCCACACGAATGGCTACACCTTC
.,.,TRBV2,TRBJ2-1,CASIGMGFEQFF,TGTGCCAGCATCGGAATGGGTTTTGAGCAGTTCTTC